This TCR beta chain was observed in a study of blood T cells in healthy people across ages. V lost 8 bases, J lost 1 base, and 21 bases lay in between. Germline CDR1 MNHEY, CDR2 SVGAGI. The CDR3 length is 16 residues. The use of a sample-barcoded 5' primer and a J-beta primer mix characterized a second PCR of roughly 6 to 11 cycles. TCRdb passed the 5' RACE reads through MiXCR, listing each CDR3 protein once. Here the sample spans 1 million or so distinct CDR3 sequences, over 35% being singletons. There are a few counts of this clonotype. V is TRBV6-5 and J is TRBJ2-7; maybe TRBD1 (5 bases). This receptor was obtained from a woman aged 60-75 years in good health. The sample taken for sequencing was blood. In DNA, the CDR3 is TGTGCCAGCCGGTTGGGGCAGGGAAAAGGGTCCTACGAGCAGTACTTC. Its translation: CASRLGQGKGSYEQYF.